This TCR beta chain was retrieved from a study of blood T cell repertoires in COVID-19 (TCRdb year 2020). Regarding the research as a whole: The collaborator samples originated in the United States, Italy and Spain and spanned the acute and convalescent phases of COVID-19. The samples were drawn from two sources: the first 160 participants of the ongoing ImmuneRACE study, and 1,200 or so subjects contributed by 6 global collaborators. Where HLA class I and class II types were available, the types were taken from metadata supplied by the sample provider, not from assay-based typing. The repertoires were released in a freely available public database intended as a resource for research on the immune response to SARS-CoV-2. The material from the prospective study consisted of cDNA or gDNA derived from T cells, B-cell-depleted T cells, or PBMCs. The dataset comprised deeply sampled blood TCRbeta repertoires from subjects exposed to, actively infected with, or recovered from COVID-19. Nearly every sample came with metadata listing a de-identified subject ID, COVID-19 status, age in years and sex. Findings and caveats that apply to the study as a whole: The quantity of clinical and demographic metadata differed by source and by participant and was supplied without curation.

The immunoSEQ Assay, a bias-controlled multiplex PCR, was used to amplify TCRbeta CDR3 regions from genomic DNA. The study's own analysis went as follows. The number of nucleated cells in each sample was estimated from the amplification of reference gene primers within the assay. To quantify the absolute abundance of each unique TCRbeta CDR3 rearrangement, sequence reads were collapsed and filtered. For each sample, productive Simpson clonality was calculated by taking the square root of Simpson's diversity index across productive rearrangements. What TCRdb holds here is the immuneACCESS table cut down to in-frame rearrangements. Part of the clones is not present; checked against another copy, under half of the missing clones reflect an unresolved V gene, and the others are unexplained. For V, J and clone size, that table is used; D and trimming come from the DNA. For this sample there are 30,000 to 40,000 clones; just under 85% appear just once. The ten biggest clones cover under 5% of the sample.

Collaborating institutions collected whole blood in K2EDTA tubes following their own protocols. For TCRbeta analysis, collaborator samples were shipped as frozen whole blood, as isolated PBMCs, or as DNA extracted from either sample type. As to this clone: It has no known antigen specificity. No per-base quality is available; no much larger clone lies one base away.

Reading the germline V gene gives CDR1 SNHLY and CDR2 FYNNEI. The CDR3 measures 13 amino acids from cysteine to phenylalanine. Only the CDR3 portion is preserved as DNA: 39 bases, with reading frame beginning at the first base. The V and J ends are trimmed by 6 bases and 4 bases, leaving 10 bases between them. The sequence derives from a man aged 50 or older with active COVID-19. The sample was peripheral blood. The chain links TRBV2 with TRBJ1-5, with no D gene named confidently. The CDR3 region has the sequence CASRGDGNQPQHF. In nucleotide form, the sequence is TGTGCCAGCAGAGGAGACGGAAATCAGCCCCAGCATTTT.